The entry that follows covers one TCR beta chain sequence. The antigen remains undetermined. The data belong to a study of human T cells and chemical hapten exposure. Overall study: Chiefly women, the patients showed alopecia areata, totalis or universalis. Findings and limits, study-wide: Once DPC sensitization occurred, TCRs above 1 in 1000 frequency showed no change.

Time point in this sample: patch test 3, about 24 weeks after DPC sensitization. Described treatment: therapeutic diphenylcyclopropenone sensitization with weekly scalp DPC. Individual cDNA molecules had unique molecular identifiers attached to them by the library. As originally analysed: A per-sample median of roughly 96,000 TCRs was observed, with counts ranging from about 20,000 to 750,000. TCRdb ran MiXCR on the RACE reads and lists one entry per CDR3 protein. The V and J calls follow TCRdb's processing rather than the paper's. The data show approximately 60,000 distinct CDR3 sequences, 8% to 13% seen once. The receptor was isolated from a woman aged 30 to 39 with alopecia areata. Some clones in this sample may be carry-over from other donors' samples. The sample was whole blood, taken in connection with sensitization to the hapten diphenylcyclopropenone (DPC).

The CDR3 protein is CASPADSNQPQHF. The CDR3 region has the DNA TGTGCCAGCCCAGCGGATAGCAATCAGCCCCAGCATTTT. The V gene is TRBV21-1, the J gene TRBJ1-5. TRBV21-1 is reported as a pseudogene. The CDR3 totals 13 residues.